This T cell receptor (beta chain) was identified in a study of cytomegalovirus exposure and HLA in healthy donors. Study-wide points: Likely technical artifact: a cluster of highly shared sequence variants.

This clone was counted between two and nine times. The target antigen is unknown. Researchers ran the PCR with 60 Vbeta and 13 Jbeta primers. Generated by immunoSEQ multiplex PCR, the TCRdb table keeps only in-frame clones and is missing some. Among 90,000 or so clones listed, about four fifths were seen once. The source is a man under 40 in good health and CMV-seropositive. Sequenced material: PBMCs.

The CDR3 here is CASSQDRSKWFF. CDR3 nucleotide sequence: TGTGCCAGCAGCCAAGATAGGAGCAAGTGGTTCTTC. The V call is TRBV14, the J call TRBJ2-1, with D unclear. The V end was cut by 0 bases, the J end by 15 bases, with 12 bases between. The germline V gene encodes CDR1 SGHDN and CDR2 FVKESK. The CDR3 runs to 12 residues.